One sample yielded the 25 T cell receptor beta chains listed below, sequenced in a study of technical replicates of blood from a handful of donors (dated by TCRdb to 2015 to 2018). The method behind the library was the immunoSEQ multiplex PCR assay. The table comes from immuneACCESS by way of TCRdb, which keeps in-frame sequences with V and J called. Part of the clones is missing from these tables; in studies checked, under half for an unresolved V gene and the rest for unknown reasons. Counted in this sample were tens of thousands of clones; around 93% of them appeared once. The top ten constitute 0.34% of the sample. The source material was T cells isolated from PBMCs. All receptors come from a human donor in good health.

The V and J genes are TRBV19 and TRBJ2-1; tentative D call: TRBD2 (5 bases). Germline V gives CDR1 LNHDA, CDR2 SQIVND (reference sequence). The ends were cut back, 2 bases at V and 9 bases at J, with 11 bases in the middle. This CDR3 contains 13 residues. CDR3 sequence: CASSIIESGEQFF. The CDR3 coding sequence is TGTGCCAGTAGTATAATTGAAAGCGGTGAGCAGTTCTTC.

J is TRBJ1-1 and V is TRBV7-9; no clear D. Germline CDR1 SEHNR, CDR2 FQNEAQ (reference sequence). There are 11 residues in the CDR3. V was trimmed by 2 bases and J by 11 bases, leaving 9 bases between them. CDR3 protein: CASSLSGLAFF. The CDR3 nucleotides are TGTGCCAGCAGCTTAAGTGGGCTTGCTTTCTTT.

This chain uses TRBV5-1 with TRBJ2-3, with TRBD2 matching 12 bases. The CDR3 loop spans 16 amino acids. Germline lookup yields CDR1 SGHRS and CDR2 YFSETQ. V trimming: 4 bases; J trimming: 3 bases; junction bases outside the gene matches: 6. As DNA, the CDR3 is TGCGCCAGCAGCCTGAGACTAGCGGGAGAAACAGATACGCAGTATTTT. It specifies CASSLRLAGETDTQYF.

This chain connects TRBV29-1 to TRBJ1-1; D is unclear. The CDR3 runs to 13 residues. The germline CDR1 and CDR2 sequences are SQVTM and ANQGSEA. The V and J ends lost 5 bases and 3 bases respectively, with 13 bases between them. The CDR3 DNA is TGCAGCGTTTTACTCCTGCGGGACACTGAAGCTTTCTTT. This encodes CSVLLLRDTEAFF.

The rearrangement links TRBV9 to TRBJ1-5, with TRBD1 identical over 11 bases. Germline CDR1 reads SGDLS; CDR2 reads YYNGEE. V gave up 3 bases and J gave up 7 bases; unmatched junction bases: 9. The CDR3 has 16 amino acids. CDR3 amino acids: CASSGGDRGARQPQHF. The CDR3 DNA sequence: TGTGCCAGCAGCGGGGGGGACAGGGGGGCAAGACAGCCCCAGCATTTT.

This chain uses TRBV19 with TRBJ2-2, with 11 bases matching TRBD2. The germline gives CDR1 LNHDA, CDR2 SQIVND (reference sequence). This CDR3 is 16 amino acids long. Losses at the gene ends were 8 bases for V and 1 base for J; bases not matched to a gene: 6. This CDR3 reads CASRDLAGGNTGELFF. In DNA, the CDR3 is TGTGCCAGTCGGGATCTAGCGGGAGGGAACACCGGGGAGCTGTTTTTT.

V usage is TRBV6-1 and J usage is TRBJ1-1; 7 nucleotides align to TRBD1. V was pared by 6 bases and J by 6 bases, with 10 bases of the junction left unmatched. CDR1 and CDR2 from the germline V gene are MNHNS and SASEGT. This CDR3 is built from 14 residues. CDR3 loop: CASRILQGLPEAFF. In nucleotides, the CDR3 is TGTGCCAGCAGGATCTTACAGGGGTTGCCTGAAGCTTTCTTT.

The rearrangement links TRBV10-3 to TRBJ1-1; TRBD1 matches at 7 bases. Germline assignment: CDR1 ENHRY and CDR2 SYGVKD. Unmatched junction bases numbered 0, after V lost 2 bases and J lost 0 bases. The CDR3 has 14 amino acids. CDR3 residues: CAISEGTVNTEAFF. CDR3 nucleotide sequence: TGTGCCATCAGTGAGGGGACAGTGAACACTGAAGCTTTCTTT.

V and J are TRBV19 and TRBJ1-3, with 7 bases aligning to TRBD1. The CDR3 consists of 16 residues. The germline CDR1 and CDR2 sequences are LNHDA and SQIVND (reference sequence). J lost 5 bases, V lost 2 bases, and 9 bases had no gene match. The DNA for the CDR3 is TGTGCCAGTAGTATAAGACAGGGATTGAGGAGAAACACCATATATTTT. Residues: CASSIRQGLRRNTIYF.

The chain couples TRBV25-1 to TRBJ1-1; a possible D gene is TRBD1 (6 bases). Trimming left V 7 bases short and J 7 bases short, with 10 bases between. The CDR3 runs to 11 residues. Germline values: CDR1 MGHDK, CDR2 SYGVNS. CDR3 DNA sequence: TGTGCCAGCACAGGGGACATTGAAGCTTTCTTT. Translated, it gives CASTGDIEAFF.

The CDR3 sequence: CASCPLCIVQGDTEAFF. CDR3 bases: TGTGCCAGCTGTCCCCTTTGTATTGTACAGGGGGACACTGAAGCTTTCTTT. The V gene is TRBV21-1, the J gene TRBJ1-1; the D call TRBD1 from the table was never checked on the DNA. TRBV21-1 is labeled a pseudogene. The CDR3 consists of 17 residues.

The rearrangement joins TRBV19 to TRBJ1-1; D is unresolved. Germline CDR1 is LNHDA and CDR2 is SQIVND (reference sequence). Trimming took off 6 bases at V and 4 bases at J, with 15 bases between the two ends. The CDR3 sequence is 14 residues long. The CDR3 bases are TGTGCCAGTAGGCCCCCAGCGGTCTTCACTGAAGCTTTCTTT. Amino acid sequence: CASRPPAVFTEAFF.

This chain connects TRBV6-6 to TRBJ2-4, with D possibly being TRBD1 (6 bases). The germline gives CDR1 MNHNY, CDR2 SVGAGI (reference sequence). CDR3 length: 13 residues. The V and J ends lost 0 bases and 15 bases respectively, with 15 bases between them. The CDR3 loop reads CASSYSTGTNRYF. CDR3 bases: TGTGCCAGCAGTTACTCGACCGGGACAAATCGGTACTTC.

The V call is TRBV13, the J call TRBJ2-5; the D gene is possibly TRBD2 (5 bases). V lost 4 bases, J lost 5 bases, and 14 bases lay in between. The CDR3 contains 14 residues. CDR1 is PRHDT and CDR2 is FYEKMQ in the germline V gene (reference sequence). The CDR3 is CASSSATGGETQYF. Here the CDR3 DNA reads TGTGCCAGCAGCTCCGCGACCGGCGGGGAGACCCAGTACTTC.

V and J are TRBV7-9 and TRBJ2-7; 7 positions match TRBD1. Germline-derived CDR1 and CDR2 are SEHNR and FQNEAQ (reference sequence). The trim removed 3 bases at V and 2 bases at J, leaving 7 bases unmatched. The CDR3 runs 15 residues. The CDR3 DNA is TGTGCCAGCAGCTTTGCCCAGGGGGTAACCTACGAGCAGTACTTC. This encodes CASSFAQGVTYEQYF.

The genes are TRBV19 and TRBJ1-1; no reliable D call. V lost 6 bases, J lost 5 bases, and 13 bases lay in between. Germline lookup yields CDR1 LNHDA and CDR2 SQIVND (reference sequence). The CDR3 loop spans 13 amino acids. In nucleotides, the CDR3 is TGTGCCAGTAGGGTGAGTCGAGGGACTGAAGCTTTCTTT. Amino acids: CASRVSRGTEAFF.

This chain connects TRBV27 to TRBJ1-3, with D tentatively TRBD1 (5 bases). This CDR3 is built from 14 residues. Germline V lookup: CDR1 MNHEY, CDR2 SMNVEV (reference sequence). V was clipped by 5 bases and J by 0 bases, with 8 bases between them. The CDR3 coding sequence is TGTGCCAGCAGTCATGACAGCTCTGGAAACACCATATATTTT. As protein: CASSHDSSGNTIYF.

Written as DNA, the CDR3 is TGTGCCAGCAGACAAGAGGGACAGGTCCCCGAGCAGTACTTC. Protein sequence: CASRQEGQVPEQYF. This chain links TRBV11-2 with TRBJ2-7; 8 bases match TRBD1. With V trimmed by 6 bases and J by 6 bases, 10 bases remained unmatched. The CDR3 totals 14 residues. Germline CDR1 SGHAT, CDR2 FQNNGV.

The chain links TRBV7-4 to TRBJ2-7, with 7 bases identical to TRBD1. The trim removed 3 bases at V and 3 bases at J, leaving 8 bases unmatched. Germline-derived CDR1 and CDR2 are SGHVT and SQSDAQ. The CDR3 is 15 residues long. The CDR3 here is CASSLSAAGGYEQYF. DNA for the CDR3: TGTGCCAGCAGCTTGAGTGCGGCAGGGGGCTACGAGCAGTACTTC.

The chain uses TRBV13 and TRBJ2-7, with no clear D. This CDR3 region has 13 residues. Germline assignment: CDR1 PRHDT and CDR2 FYEKMQ (reference sequence). The germline V and J ends were trimmed by 3 bases and 0 bases, with 6 bases remaining between them. In DNA, the CDR3 is TGTGCCAGCAGCTTTAGTTTCTCCTACGAGCAGTACTTC. As protein: CASSFSFSYEQYF.

The J gene is TRBJ2-7, the V gene TRBV6-1; the match to TRBD2 covers 15 bases. Germline lookup yields CDR1 MNHNS and CDR2 SASEGT. CDR3 length: 17 amino acids. The trim removed 3 bases at V and 6 bases at J, leaving 9 bases unmatched. In DNA form, the CDR3 reads TGTGCCAGCAGTGACCCAGCCGTGGGACTAGCGGGAGGCGAGCAGTACTTC. Amino acid sequence: CASSDPAVGLAGGEQYF.

This sequence joins TRBV10-3 and TRBJ2-7, with a tentative D call TRBD1 (6 bases). The CDR3 contains 13 residues. In germline, CDR1 is ENHRY, CDR2 SYGVKD. Trimming removed 10 bases from V and 3 bases from J, with 16 bases in between. CDR3 residues: CASRGGQNYEQYF. The DNA for the CDR3 is TGTGCCAGCAGAGGAGGACAGAACTACGAGCAGTACTTC.

The J gene is TRBJ2-7, the V gene TRBV4-1; possibly TRBD2 for D (5 bases). Per the germline V gene, CDR1 is MGHRA and CDR2 is YSYEKL. Trimming removed 1 base from V and 3 bases from J, with 10 bases in between. The CDR3 is 14 residues long. In DNA, the CDR3 is TGCGCCAGCAGCCAAGGACTAACCTACTACGAGCAGTACTTC. This sequence encodes CASSQGLTYYEQYF.

This clone was counted a single time. The rearrangement uses TRBV2 and TRBJ2-5, with 11 bases lining up with TRBD2. The CDR3 sequence is 17 residues long. CDR1 and CDR2 from the germline V gene are SNHLY and FYNNEI. The V segment lost 6 bases and the J segment 3 bases; nucleotides outside the gene matches: 12. The CDR3 region has the DNA TGTGCCAGCAGCGCTCAGCTAGCGGGAGGCCCGGAAGAGACCCAGTACTTC. Translation: CASSAQLAGGPEETQYF.

V usage is TRBV7-6 and J usage is TRBJ2-7; D is possibly TRBD1 (6 bases). Trimming left V 5 bases short and J 0 bases short, with 14 bases between. CDR1 is SGHVS, CDR2 FNYEAQ, per germline. CDR3 size: 15 residues. CDR3 in amino acids: CASSPSQGISYEQYF. The CDR3 DNA reads as TGTGCCAGCAGCCCCTCACAGGGCATCTCCTACGAGCAGTACTTC. Full variable domain (remainder filled in from reference TRBV7-6 and TRBJ2-7): GAGVSQSPRYKVTKRGQDVALRCDPISGHVSLYWYRQALGQGPEFLTYFNYEAQQDKSGLPNDRFSAERPEGSISTLTIQRTEQRDSAMYRCASSPSQGISYEQYFGPGTRLTVT.